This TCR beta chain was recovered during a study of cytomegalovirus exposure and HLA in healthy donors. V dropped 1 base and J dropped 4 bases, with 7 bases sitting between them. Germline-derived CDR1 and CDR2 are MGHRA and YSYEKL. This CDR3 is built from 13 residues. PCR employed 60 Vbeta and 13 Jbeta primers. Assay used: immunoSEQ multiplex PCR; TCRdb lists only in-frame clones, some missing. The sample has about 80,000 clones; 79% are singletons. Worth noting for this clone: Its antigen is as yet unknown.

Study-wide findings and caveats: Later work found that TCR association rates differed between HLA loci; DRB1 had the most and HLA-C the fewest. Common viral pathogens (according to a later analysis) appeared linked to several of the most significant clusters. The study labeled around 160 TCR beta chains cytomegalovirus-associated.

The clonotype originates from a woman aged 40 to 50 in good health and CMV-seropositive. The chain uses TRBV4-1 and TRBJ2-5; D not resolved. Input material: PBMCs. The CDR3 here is CASSQASSETQYF. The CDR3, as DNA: TGCGCCAGCAGCCAAGCGAGTTCAGAGACCCAGTACTTC.